This TCR beta chain was obtained from a study of T cells in Graves' hyperthyroidism and ophthalmopathy. Study background: Peripheral blood specimens were obtained at initial diagnosis, prior to any treatment.

PBMCs were sourced from roughly 9.1 ml fresh peripheral blood. Study-wide findings and caveats: Most expanded thyroid clonotypes above 0.001 recurred in blood.

This clonotype was seen at least ten times. The antigen remains unidentified. RNA transcripts gave rise to amplified TCR beta CDR3 regions. The HTBI primer set drove a first-round RT-PCR of the TCR CDR3. TCRdb re-called the multiplex PCR reads through MiXCR, storing one row per CDR3 protein. The sample shows about 360,000 distinct CDR3 sequences, less than 15% of them seen only once. Germline values: CDR1 GTSNPN, CDR2 SVGIG (reference sequence). This CDR3 has 11 residues. V lost 4 bases to trimming and J lost 8 bases, with 11 bases between them. V and J are TRBV30 and TRBJ1-2; no reliable D call. The receptor's source is a young woman with Graves' hyperthyroidism. The sample comprised blood. CDR3 sequence: CAWTASRGYTF. The CDR3 DNA is TGTGCCTGGACAGCGTCGAGAGGCTACACCTTC.